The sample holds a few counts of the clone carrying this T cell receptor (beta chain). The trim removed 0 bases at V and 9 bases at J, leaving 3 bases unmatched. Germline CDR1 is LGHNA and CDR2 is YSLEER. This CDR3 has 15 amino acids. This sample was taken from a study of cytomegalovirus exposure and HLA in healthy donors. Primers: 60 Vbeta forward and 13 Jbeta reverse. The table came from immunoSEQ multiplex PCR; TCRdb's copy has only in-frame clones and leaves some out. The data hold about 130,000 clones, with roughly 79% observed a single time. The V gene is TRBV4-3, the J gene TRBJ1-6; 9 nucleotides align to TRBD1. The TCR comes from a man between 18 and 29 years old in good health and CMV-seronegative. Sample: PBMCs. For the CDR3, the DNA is TGCGCCAGCAGCCAAGATGAGGACAGGGGTTCACCCCTCCACTTT. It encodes CASSQDEDRGSPLHF.